The source of this TCR beta chain is a study of response to subunit inactivated influenza vaccine. General study findings and limits: Every seasonal influenza vaccination brings in few new T cells, the authors suggested.

This clonotype came up a few times. Its antigen is not identified. In germline, CDR1 is SQVTM, CDR2 ANQGSEA. Losses at the gene ends were 6 bases for V and 3 bases for J; bases not matched to a gene: 3. The CDR3 has 14 residues. MiXCR, applied by TCRdb to the RT-PCR reads, yields one record per CDR3 protein. Of about 780,000 distinct CDR3 sequences in the sample, around 18% were seen once. The sequencing here drew on PBMCs from blood, taken 4 to 6 days after vaccination. The TCR was taken from a man aged 45-65 years who received an inactivated influenza vaccine. V usage is TRBV29-1 and J usage is TRBJ2-1; 12 bases are a match to TRBD2. CDR3 protein: CSVGGLAGYNEQFF. The CDR3 DNA sequence: TGCAGCGTGGGGGGACTAGCGGGCTACAATGAGCAGTTCTTC.